Below, one T cell receptor beta chain is given with its context. The data stem from a study of T cell responses to AZD1222 COVID-19 vaccine. CDR3 length: 13 residues. Deletions cut 7 bases from V and 3 bases from J, with 10 bases between. Germline V gives CDR1 MDHEN, CDR2 SYDVKM. Assay: immunoSEQ multiplex PCR; the TCRdb copy retains only in-frame clones and omits some. The sample has around 110,000 clones; roughly 93% are singletons. This sample comprised peripheral blood, obtained on day 0 of AZD1222 vaccination. This TCR was recovered from an adult in good health. V gene TRBV28 combines with J gene TRBJ1-5; D is unresolved. The CDR3 here is CASTTANNQPQHF. In DNA, the CDR3 is TGTGCCAGCACTACGGCAAACAATCAGCCCCAGCATTTT.